Detailed here is one T cell receptor beta chain. The data belong to a study of blood T cell repertoires in COVID-19. Study at large: Sites across the United States, Italy and Spain contributed samples from acute and convalescent COVID-19. PBMCs, B-cell-depleted T cells, or T cells were the source of the cDNA or gDNA that made up the material.

Original processing notes: Amplification with reference gene primers provided the estimates of nucleated cell counts. The data were produced by immunoSEQ multiplex PCR, yet TCRdb's version contains in-frame clones alone and is incomplete. The DNA was the basis for D and trimming; V, J and clone size are from that table. Of roughly 200,000 clones listed, approximately 83% were seen once; the top ten hold 9.5% to 12%. V dropped 8 bases and J dropped 0; count of bases not matched to a gene: 7. The CDR3 covers 15 residues. Germline CDR1 is MNHNY and CDR2 is SVGAGI (reference sequence). This chain joins TRBV6-6 and TRBJ1-1; 9 bases fit TRBD1. Sequenced: peripheral blood. The receptor comes from a human donor with active or convalescent COVID-19. The donor label of this sample is uncertain. CDR3 coding DNA: TGTGCCAGCCAAATCGGGACAGGGATGAACACTGAAGCTTTCTTT. The encoded protein is CASQIGTGMNTEAFF.